The entry below gives a single T cell receptor (beta chain) sequence along with its context. The antigen this receptor binds is unknown. No per-base quality is available; no much larger clone lies one base away. This record comes from a study of beta chain features in type 1 diabetes (dated by TCRdb to 2016 to 2018). At the level of the whole study: Patients and healthy donors did not differ in mean age, gender distribution, total cell number or subset yield. Across all samples, 90 million to 130 million sorted cells were examined, and cell number per subset correlated strongly with RNA yield. Whereas all 30 or so donors provided naive and central memory subsets, regulatory and stem cell-like memory subsets were isolated from just 8 patients and roughly 8 healthy donors. The study compared the TCRB repertoires of sorted circulating CD4+ T cell subsets in recently diagnosed type 1 diabetes patients with those in matched healthy donors.

Each donor gave one peripheral blood draw, roughly 120 mL on average, collected into heparinised tubes. A BD FACSAria II and a panel including CD45RO, CCR7, CD25, CD127, CD95 and CD27 were used to sort naive, central memory, regulatory and stem cell-like memory CD4+ T cells. Purity was above 95% for every sorted population. PBMCs were isolated immediately by Lymphoprep density gradient centrifugation and stained directly without culture. To minimize batch effects, samples were stained and sorted in pairs, one healthy donor with one patient per experiment. Summary of the overall study and its limitations: In all four CD4+ subsets, TCRB CDR3 length was moderately but significantly shorter in type 1 diabetes patients. Sequencing cDNA rather than genomic DNA could over-represent highly expressing activated cells, although activation and CD3 levels did not differ between groups. Shorter templates might have been favored by PCR, but patient and control samples were amplified and corrected together, so both groups would have been affected equally by any skew. Naive, central memory and regulatory TCRB repertoires appeared to be more similar among patients than among healthy donors. Only small numbers of individuals were included in the HLA sub-analyses, which left unresolved whether HLA type had any influence on TCRB rearrangement. At VDJ recombination sites, type 1 diabetes patients had fewer insertions and more deleted nucleotides, which implies abnormalities in thymic rearrangement.

The entire amount of isolated RNA was reverse transcribed using the High Capacity cDNA Reverse Transcription Kit, so the sequenced TCRB transcripts were expressed ones. Deep immunoSEQ sequencing was applied to naive, central memory and regulatory T cell samples, giving an average of about 3.57 million total reads per sample. Sorted cells were lysed in RLT buffer, and RNA was extracted using DNase-treated RNeasy Micro or Mini kits according to cell number. To prevent cross-contamination, each cell subset was processed individually, whereas patient and healthy donor samples were processed jointly. TCRB sequences were amplified from cDNA with the immunoSEQ multiplex PCR, producing 87-bp fragments spanning the CDR3 region. Sequencing of the amplicons was performed on the Illumina HiSeq platform. The original pipeline was this. Synthetic template baselines were used to correct PCR bias computationally, reads within Hamming distance 2 were collapsed, and singletons that could not be merged were discarded. By aligning reads against IMGT, V, D and J genes, CDR3 length, and insertions or deletions at six rearrangement sites were assigned. Within each subset, clonotype counts were normalized to the number of sorted cells before true diversity and Gini coefficients were calculated with the tcR R package. The overlap coefficient, calculated on TCRB nucleotide sequences, was used to quantify repertoire sharing. TCRdb provides this immuneACCESS table in a form limited to in-frame rearrangements. Some clones are lacking; in checked studies, under half of them reflect an unresolved V gene, and why the rest are absent is not known. That table furnishes V, J and clone size, whereas the DNA furnished D and trimming. The sample profile shows about 240,000 clones; roughly 30% of them were found once. The top ten clonotypes cover about 3.9% of the sample.

The CDR3 starts with the cysteine, ends with the phenylalanine, and has 12 residues. Only the CDR3 part of the read is kept: 36 bases, read in frame from the first base. CDR1 and CDR2 (MNHEY, SMNVEV) derive from the germline V gene (reference sequence). Trimming removed 3 bases from V and 1 base from J, leaving 4 bases between the germline ends. This TCR was recovered from a man aged 25-45 years in good health. This chain joins TRBV27 to TRBJ2-7, with the D segment identity uncertain. The sequenced sample consisted of central memory CD4+ T cells from blood. CDR3 loop: CASSFFSYEQYF. The nucleotides are TGTGCCAGCAGTTTCTTTTCCTACGAGCAGTACTTC.